Each of the 27 T cell receptor beta chains below was sequenced from the same sample in a study of T-cell memory formation after mild COVID-19. Using its own MiXCR run on the 5' RACE reads, TCRdb lists one record per CDR3 protein. The sample holds tens of thousands of distinct CDR3 sequences, 16% seen once. The specimen sequenced was PBMCs or a T cell subset sorted from them (not recorded which). These TCRs come from an adult woman who had mild COVID-19 (a few samples of this study predate the infection). Cell type and time point are not known.

This rearrangement joins TRBV7-9 to TRBJ2-1; perhaps TRBD1 as D (6 bases). The CDR3 length is 13 residues. The V end lost 5 bases, the J end lost 9 bases, and 14 bases lay between the germline ends. Germline V gene lookup returns CDR1 SEHNR and CDR2 FQNEAQ (reference sequence). CDR3 residues: CASSSTGRSEQFF. In DNA form, the CDR3 reads TGTGCCAGCAGCAGTACAGGGCGGAGTGAGCAGTTCTTC. Supplemented by reference TRBV7-9 and TRBJ2-1, the full variable domain reads DTGVSQNPRHKITKRGQNVTFRCDPISEHNRLYWYRQTLGQGPEFLTYFQNEAQLEKSRLLSDRFSAERPKGSFSTLEIQRTEQGDSAMYLCASSSTGRSEQFFGPGTRLTVL.

Only a few counts were recorded for this clonotype. The chain combines TRBV5-5 with TRBJ2-1; perhaps D is TRBD1 or TRBD2 (6 bases each). The CDR3 contains 16 residues. The germline V gene has CDR1 SGHKS and CDR2 YYEKEE (reference sequence). V was cut by 6 bases and J by 0 bases, with 16 bases left in between. The CDR3 sequence is CASKSSGASSYNEQFF. CDR3 DNA: TGTGCCAGCAAATCGTCGGGGGCTAGCTCCTACAATGAGCAGTTCTTC.

The chain is built from TRBV5-1 and TRBJ2-1; no definite D call. CDR1 and CDR2 from the germline V gene are SGHRS and YFSETQ. Trimming removed 5 bases at V and 5 bases at J, with 20 bases between. The CDR3 has 16 residues. The CDR3 is CASSADFPSGDNEQFF. The CDR3 DNA sequence: TGCGCCAGCAGTGCCGATTTCCCCAGTGGAGACAATGAGCAGTTCTTC. Full variable domain (outside the CDR3, taken from reference TRBV5-1 and TRBJ2-1): KAGVTQTPRYLIKTRGQQVTLSCSPISGHRSVSWYQQTPGQGLQFLFEYFSETQRNKGNFPGRFSGRQFSNSRSEMNVSTLELGDSALYLCASSADFPSGDNEQFFGPGTRLTVL.

This sequence joins TRBV24-1 and TRBJ2-5, with TRBD2 identical over 7 bases. The CDR3 is 14 amino acids. Germline CDR1 and CDR2: KGHDR and SFDVKD. V trimming: 3 bases; J trimming: 5 bases; junction bases outside the gene matches: 5. The CDR3 DNA follows: TGTGCCACCAGTGATCTAGCGGATCCGGAGACCCAGTACTTC. Its protein is CATSDLADPETQYF.

To note about this clonotype: No conserved phenylalanine or tryptophan is present at the end of the CDR3, so a read error is the likely explanation. V gene TRBV9 combines with J gene TRBJ2-5; 8 bases map to TRBD1. V dropped 4 bases and J dropped 4; count of bases not matched to a gene: 6. In germline, CDR1 is SGDLS, CDR2 YYNGEE. CDR3 size: 14 residues. The CDR3 protein is CASSPWTGTETQYL. The CDR3 region has the DNA TGTGCCAGCAGCCCCTGGACAGGGACAGAGACCCAGTACTTA.

CDR3 residues: CASSYPGITEAFF. The DNA for the CDR3 is TGTGCCAGCAGTTACCCGGGTATCACTGAAGCTTTCTTT. This chain links TRBV6-5 with TRBJ1-1; D not resolved. Germline V CDR1 and CDR2: MNHEY, SVGAGI. V shed 2 bases and J shed 4 bases, with 8 bases lying between them. The CDR3 sequence is 13 residues long.

DNA of the CDR3: TGTGCCAGCAGCTTAATTGGGGAAGGAGATGAGCAGTTCTTC. Its protein is CASSLIGEGDEQFF. The rearrangement uses TRBV7-6 and TRBJ2-1; D remains ambiguous. The V end was cut by 2 bases, the J end by 8 bases, with 13 bases between. The CDR3 is 14 residues long. CDR1 is SGHVS, CDR2 FNYEAQ, per germline.

The rearrangement uses TRBV7-3 and TRBJ2-3; 9 positions agree with TRBD2. CDR1 is SGHTA and CDR2 is FQGTGA in the germline V gene. This CDR3 is 14 amino acids long. V trimming: 5 bases; J trimming: 3 bases; junction bases outside the gene matches: 3. DNA of the CDR3: TGTGCCAGCAGCCCTGGACTAGCGACAGATACGCAGTATTTT. Translating it yields CASSPGLATDTQYF. Looking up the rest from reference TRBV7-3 and TRBJ2-3 gives the full variable domain: GAGVSQTPSNKVTEKGKYVELRCDPISGHTALYWYRQSLGQGPEFLIYFQGTGAADDSGLPNDRFFAVRPEGSVSTLKIQRTERGDSAVYLCASSPGLATDTQYFGPGTRLTVL.

This rearrangement joins TRBV6-5 to TRBJ1-4; a possible D gene is TRBD1 (5 bases). V was shortened by 0 bases and J by 0 bases, with 5 bases between the two germline ends. The CDR3 sequence is 15 residues long. CDR1 MNHEY and CDR2 SVGAGI come from the germline V gene. CDR3 sequence reads: CASSYSGATNEKLFF. CDR3 coding DNA: TGTGCCAGCAGTTACTCGGGGGCAACTAATGAAAAACTGTTTTTT.

This sequence joins TRBV4-1 and TRBJ2-5; 13 bases fit TRBD2. CDR3 size: 19 residues. Looked up from germline, CDR1 is MGHRA and CDR2 is YSYEKL. Germline trimming cut 2 bases from V and 1 base from J; bases unmatched to any gene: 10. The CDR3 sequence: CASSQSTPGLAGPQETQYF. The CDR3 DNA follows: TGCGCCAGCAGCCAATCCACCCCGGGACTAGCGGGACCCCAAGAGACCCAGTACTTC.

The V call is TRBV5-1, the J call TRBJ2-3, with 7 bases aligning to TRBD1. The germline CDR1 and CDR2 sequences are SGHRS and YFSETQ. The CDR3 spans 17 residues. The ends lost 4 bases at V and 4 bases at J; junction bases unmatched: 15. The CDR3 region has the DNA TGCGCCAGCAGCCCACGGACAGGTCTCATTCCCCCAGATACGCAGTATTTT. Its protein product is CASSPRTGLIPPDTQYF.

In its sample, this clonotype was seen a few times. This sequence joins TRBV7-2 and TRBJ1-3; the match to TRBD1 covers 8 bases. Trimming took 5 bases from V and 2 from J; bases not matched to a gene: 11. CDR1 SGHTA and CDR2 FQGNSA come from the germline V gene. The CDR3 extends over 17 amino acids. CDR3 sequence reads: CASSLLSGTGAGNTIYF. CDR3 in DNA: TGTGCCAGCAGCCTCTTGTCCGGGACAGGAGCTGGAAACACCATATATTTT.

The chain is built from TRBV20-1 and TRBJ2-5; 8 positions agree with TRBD2. The germline V gene encodes CDR1 DFQATT and CDR2 SNEGSKA (reference sequence). The CDR3 consists of 14 residues. V lost 0 bases, J lost 5 bases, and 5 bases stayed unmatched. The CDR3 DNA reads as TGCAGTGCTAGAGATACGGGAGGGATGGAGACCCAGTACTTC. It yields the protein CSARDTGGMETQYF.

This clonotype appeared a few times. V is TRBV11-2 and J is TRBJ2-1; 11 nucleotides match TRBD2. This CDR3 has 15 residues. Germline trimming cut 1 base from V and 14 bases from J; bases unmatched to any gene: 10. From germline, CDR1 is SGHAT and CDR2 FQNNGV. The CDR3 DNA sequence: TGTGCCAGCAGCTTAGTGTTTAGCGGGAGGGTAGGGGAGTTCTTC. The encoded protein is CASSLVFSGRVGEFF.

This clonotype is a singleton in its sample. The chain recombines TRBV12-3 or TRBV12-4 with TRBJ2-1; 9 bases line up with TRBD2. The CDR3 has 17 residues. V shed 8 bases, J shed 4 bases, and the junction held 15 bases outside the gene matches. The CDR3: CASGERWPSGTYNEQFF. The CDR3 DNA reads TGTGCCAGCGGTGAAAGATGGCCTAGCGGGACGTACAATGAGCAGTTCTTC.

The chain recombines TRBV29-1 with TRBJ1-2; D is unclear. Germline CDR1 SQVTM, CDR2 ANQGSEA. V was pared by 4 bases and J by 5 bases, with 8 bases between. The length of the CDR3 is 11 residues. This chain's CDR3 is CSVVTEYGYTF. The CDR3 DNA reads TGCAGCGTTGTAACCGAGTATGGCTACACCTTC.

The rearrangement joins TRBV6-5 to TRBJ2-5; 9 bases agree with TRBD1. J was trimmed by 1 base and V by 4 bases; bases with no gene match: 13. The germline CDR1 and CDR2 sequences are MNHEY and SVGAGI. The CDR3 length is 18 residues. CDR3 sequence reads: CASSSTGTGSPLQETQYF. DNA for the CDR3: TGTGCCAGCAGTTCGACCGGGACAGGGTCCCCTCTCCAAGAGACCCAGTACTTC.

The chain couples TRBV5-1 to TRBJ1-1, with unresolved D. This CDR3 has 14 residues. Germline lookup yields CDR1 SGHRS and CDR2 YFSETQ. The V gene lost 0 bases and the J gene lost 5 bases, with 11 bases spanning the gap. CDR3 nucleotide sequence: TGCGCCAGCAGCTTGGCCGGAGGGAGGACTGAAGCTTTCTTT. This gives the protein CASSLAGGRTEAFF. Using reference TRBV5-1 and TRBJ1-1 for the parts outside the CDR3, the full variable domain is KAGVTQTPRYLIKTRGQQVTLSCSPISGHRSVSWYQQTPGQGLQFLFEYFSETQRNKGNFPGRFSGRQFSNSRSEMNVSTLELGDSALYLCASSLAGGRTEAFFGQGTRLTVV.

V gene TRBV24-1 combines with J gene TRBJ1-2; D ambiguous. The germline V gene has CDR1 KGHDR and CDR2 SFDVKD. Trimming left V 1 base short and J 2 bases short, with 7 bases between. The CDR3 spans 14 residues. The CDR3 is CATSDLWQNYGYTF. In DNA, the CDR3 is TGTGCCACCAGTGATTTATGGCAGAACTATGGCTACACCTTC.

This sequence joins TRBV29-1 and TRBJ2-2; D might be TRBD2 (5 bases). V dropped 6 bases and J dropped 3 bases, with 11 bases sitting between them. CDR1 is SQVTM and CDR2 is ANQGSEA in the germline V gene. This CDR3 is 13 amino acids long. CDR3 sequence: CSVSLGDTGELFF. CDR3 DNA: TGCAGCGTCTCTCTCGGGGACACCGGGGAGCTGTTTTTT.

The chain joins TRBV7-9 to TRBJ2-3; the match to TRBD2 covers 9 bases. The germline V gene encodes CDR1 SEHNR and CDR2 FQNEAQ (reference sequence). V lost 5 bases to trimming and J lost 6 bases; unmatched junction nucleotides: 15. CDR3 length equals 17 residues. CDR3 protein: CASSLPILGLAPDTQYF. As DNA, the CDR3 is TGTGCCAGCAGCCTCCCCATCCTTGGACTAGCGCCGGATACGCAGTATTTT.

This clonotype came up a few times. The chain employs TRBV15 and TRBJ1-1; no firm D call. This CDR3 has 13 amino acids. V was trimmed by 4 bases and J by 5 bases, leaving 11 bases between them. Germline CDR1 is LNHNV and CDR2 is YYDKDF (reference sequence). The CDR3 DNA is TGTGCCACCAGCACATCCCGGCGGACTGAAGCTTTCTTT. This gives the protein CATSTSRRTEAFF.

The chain uses TRBV5-6 and TRBJ1-5, with 11 bases matching TRBD1. CDR3 length: 15 residues. CDR1 is SGHDT, CDR2 YYEEEE, per germline. V dropped 4 bases and J dropped 6; count of bases not matched to a gene: 6. CDR3 bases: TGTGCCAGCAGCCCAGCGGGACAGGGGGTTCAGCCCCAGCATTTT. This translates into CASSPAGQGVQPQHF.

V and J are TRBV27 and TRBJ2-7; 9 positions match TRBD1. CDR3 length: 13 amino acids. With V trimmed by 5 bases and J by 4 bases, 3 bases remained unmatched. The germline CDR1 and CDR2 sequences are MNHEY and SMNVEV (reference sequence). The CDR3 DNA reads as TGTGCCAGCAGTGCCGGGACAGGGTACGAGCAGTACTTC. Protein product: CASSAGTGYEQYF.

CDR3 protein: CAIRTGQEYEQYF. The CDR3 region has the DNA TGTGCCATCAGGACTGGACAGGAATACGAGCAGTACTTC. The V and J genes are TRBV10-3 and TRBJ2-7; 7 bases are shared with TRBD1. Trimming removed 6 bases from V and 4 bases from J; junction bases left unmatched: 6. This CDR3 is built from 13 residues. In germline, CDR1 is ENHRY, CDR2 SYGVKD.

The J gene is TRBJ2-2, the V gene TRBV7-6, with D perhaps given as TRBD1 or TRBD2 (5 bases each). Germline V lookup: CDR1 SGHVS, CDR2 FNYEAQ. CDR3 length: 15 amino acids. With 2 bases removed from V and 3 bases from J, the gap between germline ends came to 10 bases. The CDR3 DNA sequence: TGTGCCAGCAGCTTACACGGGGCTGACACCGGGGAGCTGTTTTTT. Translating gives CASSLHGADTGELFF.

In regard to this clonotype: The junction departs from the called germline gene at one end, perhaps through a read error. The gene calls are TRBV6-5 and TRBJ2-7; a weak D match, TRBD2 (5 bases). The CDR3 runs 12 residues. Germline V gene lookup returns CDR1 MNHEY and CDR2 SVGAGI. The CDR3 DNA is TGTGCCAGCGGTTACGGGAACTACGAGCAGTACTTC. Its translation is CASGYGNYEQYF.